This T cell receptor beta chain was captured in a study of cytomegalovirus exposure and HLA in healthy donors. Note on this clone: The antigen is not known.

General study points: Cytomegalovirus association was listed for 170 or so TCR beta chains.

The ends were cut back, 7 bases at V and 6 bases at J, with 15 bases in the middle. CDR3 length: 13 amino acids. The germline gives CDR1 ENHRY, CDR2 SYGVKD. TCRdb keeps only in-frame clones here, not all; method: immunoSEQ multiplex PCR. This sample carries about 56,000 clones, 90% to 95% of them seen once, and the ten largest clones take 1.5% to 2%. This sequence was found in a young woman in good health and CMV-seropositive. The specimen was PBMCs. This rearrangement joins TRBV10-3 to TRBJ1-2, with D maybe TRBD1 (5 bases). For the CDR3, the DNA is TGTGCCATCACCATCCGCGGGGGAGATGGCTACACCTTC. Residues: CAITIRGGDGYTF.